This T cell receptor beta chain was observed in a study of patients and donors after allogeneic stem cell transplantation. This clonotype was picked up many times. TCRdb processed the RT-PCR reads anew with MiXCR; each CDR3 protein has one entry. The sample contains tens of thousands of distinct CDR3 sequences, around 5% of which appear only once. The CDR3 sequence is 15 residues long. Germline V gene data show CDR1 as KGHDR and CDR2 as SFDVKD. Trimming at V came to 2 bases and at J to 4 bases, leaving 5 bases not matched to a gene. The sequencing input was blood, either unsorted or a sorted T cell fraction (not recorded which). The chain has TRBV24-1 and TRBJ2-5; 8 positions agree with TRBD1. The clonotype originates from a human donor who was either an allogeneic HSCT recipient or a stem cell or donor lymphocyte infusion donor (not recorded which). It is not recorded whose cells these are; they may come from a transplant donor. The CDR3 DNA is TGTGCCACCAGTGATTCCAGGGGGCCCGGAGAGACCCAGTACTTC. Its translation: CATSDSRGPGETQYF.